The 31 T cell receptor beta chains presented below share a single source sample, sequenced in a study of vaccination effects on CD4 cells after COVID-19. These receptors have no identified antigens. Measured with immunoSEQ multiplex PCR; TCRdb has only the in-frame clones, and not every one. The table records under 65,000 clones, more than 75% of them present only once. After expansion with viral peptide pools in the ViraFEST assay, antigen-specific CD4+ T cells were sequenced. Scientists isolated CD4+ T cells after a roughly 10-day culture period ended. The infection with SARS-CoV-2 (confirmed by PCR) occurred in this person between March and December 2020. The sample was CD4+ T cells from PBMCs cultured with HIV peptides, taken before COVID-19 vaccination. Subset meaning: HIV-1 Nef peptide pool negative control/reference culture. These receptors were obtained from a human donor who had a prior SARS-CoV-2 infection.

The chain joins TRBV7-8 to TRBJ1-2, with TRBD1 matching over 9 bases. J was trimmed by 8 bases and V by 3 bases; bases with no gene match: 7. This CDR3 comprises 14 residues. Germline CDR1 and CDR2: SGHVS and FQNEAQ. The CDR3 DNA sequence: TGTGCCAGCAGCTTCCTCACAGGGGGCGCCGGCTACACCTTC. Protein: CASSFLTGGAGYTF.

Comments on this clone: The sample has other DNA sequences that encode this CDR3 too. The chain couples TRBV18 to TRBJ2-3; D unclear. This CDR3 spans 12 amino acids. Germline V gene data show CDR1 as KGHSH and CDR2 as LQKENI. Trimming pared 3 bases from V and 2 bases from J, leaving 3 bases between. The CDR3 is CASSPSTDTQYF. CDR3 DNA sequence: TGTGCCAGCTCACCTTCCACAGATACGCAGTATTTT.

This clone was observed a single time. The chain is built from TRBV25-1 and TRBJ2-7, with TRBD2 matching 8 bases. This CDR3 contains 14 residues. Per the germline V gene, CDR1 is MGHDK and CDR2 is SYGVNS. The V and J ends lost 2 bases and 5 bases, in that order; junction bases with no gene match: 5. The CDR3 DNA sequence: TGTGCCAGCAGTGAACACGGGGGGGCCCACGAGCAGTACTTC. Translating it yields CASSEHGGAHEQYF.

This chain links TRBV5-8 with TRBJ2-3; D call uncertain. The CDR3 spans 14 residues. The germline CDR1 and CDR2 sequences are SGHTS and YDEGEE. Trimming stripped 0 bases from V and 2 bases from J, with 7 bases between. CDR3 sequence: CASSLGQATDTQYF. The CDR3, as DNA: TGTGCCAGCAGCTTGGGGCAGGCCACAGATACGCAGTATTTT.

The CDR3 loop is CASSFLLGTEAFF. CDR3 sequence (DNA): TGTGCCAGCAGCTTTTTGCTAGGAACTGAAGCTTTCTTT. The chain employs TRBV7-2 and TRBJ1-1, with D unclear. Germline V gene sequence: CDR1 SGHTA, CDR2 FQGNSA. Trimming took 3 bases from V and 5 from J, leaving 10 bases between them. This CDR3 spans 13 amino acids.

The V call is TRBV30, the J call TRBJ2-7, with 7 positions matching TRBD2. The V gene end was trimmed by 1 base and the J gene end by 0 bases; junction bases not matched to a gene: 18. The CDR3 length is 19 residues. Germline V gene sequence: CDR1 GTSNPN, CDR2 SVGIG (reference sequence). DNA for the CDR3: TGTGCCTGGAGTGGACCTTTGGGCAAAGGGAGGGAGTCCTCCTACGAGCAGTACTTC. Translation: CAWSGPLGKGRESSYEQYF.

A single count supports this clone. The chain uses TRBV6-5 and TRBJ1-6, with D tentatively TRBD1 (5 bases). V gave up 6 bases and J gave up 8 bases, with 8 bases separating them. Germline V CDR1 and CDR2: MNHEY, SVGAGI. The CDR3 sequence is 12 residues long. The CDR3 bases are TGTGCCAGCAGGTCACAGGATTCACCCCTCCACTTT. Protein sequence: CASRSQDSPLHF.

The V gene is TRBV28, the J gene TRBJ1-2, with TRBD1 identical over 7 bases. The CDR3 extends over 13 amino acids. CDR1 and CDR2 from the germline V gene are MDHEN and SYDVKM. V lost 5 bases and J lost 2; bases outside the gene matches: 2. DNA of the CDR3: TGTGCCAGCAGTCCACAGGGGAACTATGGCTACACCTTC. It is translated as CASSPQGNYGYTF.

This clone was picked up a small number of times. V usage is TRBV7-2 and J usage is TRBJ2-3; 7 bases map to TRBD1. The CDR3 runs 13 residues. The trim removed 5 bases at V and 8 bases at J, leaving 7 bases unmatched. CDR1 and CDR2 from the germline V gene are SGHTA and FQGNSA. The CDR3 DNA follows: TGTGCCAGCAGCAACGACAGGGCTGGTACGCAGTATTTT. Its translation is CASSNDRAGTQYF.

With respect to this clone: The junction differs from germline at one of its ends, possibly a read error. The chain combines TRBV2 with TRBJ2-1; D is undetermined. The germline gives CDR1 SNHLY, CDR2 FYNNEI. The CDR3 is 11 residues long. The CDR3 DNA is TGTGCCAGCAGTGTTTGGAATGGGCAGTTCTTC. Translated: CASSVWNGQFF.

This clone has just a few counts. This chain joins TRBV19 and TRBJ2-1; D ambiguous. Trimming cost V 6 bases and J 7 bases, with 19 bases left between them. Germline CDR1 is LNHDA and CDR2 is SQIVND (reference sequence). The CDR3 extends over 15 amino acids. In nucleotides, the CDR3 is TGTGCCAGTAGGAGACAATATAATAAGGAGAATGAGCAGTTCTTC. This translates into CASRRQYNKENEQFF.

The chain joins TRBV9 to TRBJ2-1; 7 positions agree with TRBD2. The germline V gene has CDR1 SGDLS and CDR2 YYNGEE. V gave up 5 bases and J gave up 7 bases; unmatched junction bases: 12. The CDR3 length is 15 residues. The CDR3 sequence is CASRGNGAGMNEQFF. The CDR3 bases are TGTGCCAGCAGGGGGAATGGAGCGGGGATGAATGAGCAGTTCTTC.

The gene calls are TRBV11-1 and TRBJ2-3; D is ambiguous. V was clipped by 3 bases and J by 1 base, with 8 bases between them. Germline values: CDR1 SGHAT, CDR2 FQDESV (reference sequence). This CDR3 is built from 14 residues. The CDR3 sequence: CASSFGRGTDTQYF. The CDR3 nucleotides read TGTGCCAGCAGCTTTGGTCGGGGCACAGATACGCAGTATTTT.

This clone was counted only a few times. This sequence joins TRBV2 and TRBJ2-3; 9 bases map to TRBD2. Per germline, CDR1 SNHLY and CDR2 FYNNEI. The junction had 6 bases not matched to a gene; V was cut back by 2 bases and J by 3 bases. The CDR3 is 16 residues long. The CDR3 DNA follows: TGTGCCAGCAGTGAACAAGGACTAGCGTTGACAGATACGCAGTATTTT. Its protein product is CASSEQGLALTDTQYF.

The CDR3 here is CASSPRQGYNSPLHF. The CDR3 DNA follows: TGTGCCAGCAGTCCACGACAGGGATATAATTCACCCCTCCACTTT. V and J are TRBV28 and TRBJ1-6; 7 bases map to TRBD1. Germline assignment: CDR1 MDHEN and CDR2 SYDVKM. There are 15 residues in the CDR3. With V trimmed by 5 bases and J by 4 bases, 5 bases remained unmatched.

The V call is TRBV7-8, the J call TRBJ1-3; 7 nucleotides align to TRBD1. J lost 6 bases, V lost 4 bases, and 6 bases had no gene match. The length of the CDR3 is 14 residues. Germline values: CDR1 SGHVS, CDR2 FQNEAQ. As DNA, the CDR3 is TGTGCCAGCAGCTATTCGACAGGGTCAAACACCATATATTTT. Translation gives CASSYSTGSNTIYF. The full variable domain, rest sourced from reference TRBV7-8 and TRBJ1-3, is GAGVSQSPRYKVAKRGQDVALRCDPISGHVSLFWYQQALGQGPEFLTYFQNEAQLDKSGLPSDRFFAERPEGSVSTLKIQRTQQEDSAVYLCASSYSTGSNTIYFGEGSWLTVV.

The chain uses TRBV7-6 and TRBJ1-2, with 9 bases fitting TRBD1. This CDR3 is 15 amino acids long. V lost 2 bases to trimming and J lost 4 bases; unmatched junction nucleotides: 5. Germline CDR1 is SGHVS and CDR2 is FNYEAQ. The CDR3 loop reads CASSLSGTGSYGYTF. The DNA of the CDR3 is TGTGCCAGCAGCTTATCCGGGACAGGGAGCTATGGCTACACCTTC.

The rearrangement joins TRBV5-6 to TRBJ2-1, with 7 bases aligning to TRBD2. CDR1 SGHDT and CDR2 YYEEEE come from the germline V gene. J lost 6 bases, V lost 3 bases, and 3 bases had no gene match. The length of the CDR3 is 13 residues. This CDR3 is CASSSGLFNEQFF. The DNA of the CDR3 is TGTGCCAGCAGCTCGGGACTATTCAATGAGCAGTTCTTC.

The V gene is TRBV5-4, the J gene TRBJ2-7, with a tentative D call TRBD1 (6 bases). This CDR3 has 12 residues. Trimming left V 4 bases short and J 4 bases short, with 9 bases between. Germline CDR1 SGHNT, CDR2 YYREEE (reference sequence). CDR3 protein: CASSPDRYEQYF. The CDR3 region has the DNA TGTGCCAGCAGCCCGGACAGATACGAGCAGTACTTC. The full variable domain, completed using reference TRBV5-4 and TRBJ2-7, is ETGVTQSPTHLIKTRGQQVTLRCSSQSGHNTVSWYQQALGQGPQFIFQYYREEENGRGNFPPRFSGLQFPNYSSELNVNALELDDSALYLCASSPDRYEQYFGPGTRLTVT.

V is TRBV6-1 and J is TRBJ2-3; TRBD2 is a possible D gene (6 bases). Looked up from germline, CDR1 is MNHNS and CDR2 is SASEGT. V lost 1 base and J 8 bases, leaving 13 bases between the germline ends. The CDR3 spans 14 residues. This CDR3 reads CASSEGKGRITQYF. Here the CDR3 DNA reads TGTGCCAGCAGTGAAGGCAAGGGGAGGATTACGCAGTATTTT.

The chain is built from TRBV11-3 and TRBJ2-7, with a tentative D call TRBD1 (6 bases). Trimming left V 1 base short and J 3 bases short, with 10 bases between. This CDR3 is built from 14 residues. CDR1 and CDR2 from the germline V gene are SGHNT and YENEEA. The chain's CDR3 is CASSLGGGLYEQYF. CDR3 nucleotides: TGTGCCAGCAGCTTAGGAGGGGGTCTCTACGAGCAGTACTTC. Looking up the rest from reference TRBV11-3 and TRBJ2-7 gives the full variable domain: EAGVVQSPRYKIIEKKQPVAFWCNPISGHNTLYWYLQNLGQGPELLIRYENEEAVDDSQLPKDRFSAERLKGVDSTLKIQPAELGDSAVYLCASSLGGGLYEQYFGPGTRLTVT.

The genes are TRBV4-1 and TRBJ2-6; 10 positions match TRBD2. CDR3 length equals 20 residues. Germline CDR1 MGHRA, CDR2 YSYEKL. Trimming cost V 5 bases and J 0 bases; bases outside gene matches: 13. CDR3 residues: CASSTQILLAGYSGANVLTF. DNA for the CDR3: TGCGCCAGCAGCACTCAAATTTTACTAGCGGGGTACTCTGGGGCCAACGTCCTGACTTTC.

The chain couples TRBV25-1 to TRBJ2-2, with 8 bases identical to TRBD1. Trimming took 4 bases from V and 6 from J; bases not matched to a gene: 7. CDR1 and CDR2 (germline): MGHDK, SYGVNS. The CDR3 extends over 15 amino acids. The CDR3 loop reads CASSAADRAAGELFF. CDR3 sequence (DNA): TGTGCCAGCAGTGCAGCGGACAGGGCCGCCGGGGAGCTGTTTTTT. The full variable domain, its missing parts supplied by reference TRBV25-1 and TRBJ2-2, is EADIYQTPRYLVIGTGKKITLECSQTMGHDKMYWYQQDPGMELHLIHYSYGVNSTEKGDLSSESTVSRIRTEHFPLTLESARPSHTSQYLCASSAADRAAGELFFGEGSRLTVL.

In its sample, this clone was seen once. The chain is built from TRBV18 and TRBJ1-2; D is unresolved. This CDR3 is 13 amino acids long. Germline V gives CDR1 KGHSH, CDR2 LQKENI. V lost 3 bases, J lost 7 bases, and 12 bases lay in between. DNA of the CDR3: TGTGCCAGCTCACCCGCCCCGGTCCTTGGCTACACCTTC. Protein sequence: CASSPAPVLGYTF.

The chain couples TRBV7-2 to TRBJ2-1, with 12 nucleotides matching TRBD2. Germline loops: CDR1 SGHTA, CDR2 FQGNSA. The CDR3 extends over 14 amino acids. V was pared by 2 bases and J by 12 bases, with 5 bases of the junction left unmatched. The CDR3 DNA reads TGTGCCAGCAGCTTACTAGCGGGGGGGCTGGGGCAGTTCTTC. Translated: CASSLLAGGLGQFF.

For the CDR3, the DNA is TGTGCCAGCAGCGCTACAGGGGTTGGGTTCACAGATACGCAGTATTTT. Residues: CASSATGVGFTDTQYF. V and J are TRBV9 and TRBJ2-3, with 7 bases lining up with TRBD1. V lost 3 bases, J lost 2 bases, and 9 bases stayed unmatched. This CDR3 has 16 amino acids. CDR1 is SGDLS and CDR2 is YYNGEE in the germline V gene.

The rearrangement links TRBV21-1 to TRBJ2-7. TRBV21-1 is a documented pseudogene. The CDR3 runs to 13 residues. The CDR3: CASSKTEFSEQYF. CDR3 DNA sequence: TGTGCCAGCAGCAAGACCGAGTTTTCCGAGCAGTACTTC.

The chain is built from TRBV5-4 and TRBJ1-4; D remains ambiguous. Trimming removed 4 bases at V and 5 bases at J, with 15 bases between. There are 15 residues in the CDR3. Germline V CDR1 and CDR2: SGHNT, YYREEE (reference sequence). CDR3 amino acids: CASSKWTAANEKLFF. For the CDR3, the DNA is TGTGCCAGCAGCAAATGGACGGCAGCCAATGAAAAACTGTTTTTT.

The CDR3 loop is CASSQYSFLGQGLGQPQHF. DNA for the CDR3: TGCGCCAGCAGTCAATATTCCTTTTTGGGACAGGGTCTAGGTCAGCCCCAGCATTTT. V is TRBV23-1 and J is TRBJ1-5; 9 bases match TRBD1. TRBV23-1 is noted as an ORF with a role that remains uncertain. CDR3 length equals 19 residues. With V trimmed by 1 base and J by 6 bases, 16 bases remained unmatched.

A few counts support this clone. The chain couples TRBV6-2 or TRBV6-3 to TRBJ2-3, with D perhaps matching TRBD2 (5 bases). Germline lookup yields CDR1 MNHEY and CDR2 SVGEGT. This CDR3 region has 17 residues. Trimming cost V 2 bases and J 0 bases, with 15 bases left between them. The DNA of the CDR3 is TGTGCCAGCAGTTACGCCAGCGTGGGGAGAAGCACAGATACGCAGTATTTT. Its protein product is CASSYASVGRSTDTQYF.

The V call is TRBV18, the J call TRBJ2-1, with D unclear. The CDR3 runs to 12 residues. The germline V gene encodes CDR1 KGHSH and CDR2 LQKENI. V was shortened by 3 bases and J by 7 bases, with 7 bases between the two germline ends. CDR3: CASSPVGNEQFF. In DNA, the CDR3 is TGTGCCAGCTCACCGGTTGGGAATGAGCAGTTCTTC.